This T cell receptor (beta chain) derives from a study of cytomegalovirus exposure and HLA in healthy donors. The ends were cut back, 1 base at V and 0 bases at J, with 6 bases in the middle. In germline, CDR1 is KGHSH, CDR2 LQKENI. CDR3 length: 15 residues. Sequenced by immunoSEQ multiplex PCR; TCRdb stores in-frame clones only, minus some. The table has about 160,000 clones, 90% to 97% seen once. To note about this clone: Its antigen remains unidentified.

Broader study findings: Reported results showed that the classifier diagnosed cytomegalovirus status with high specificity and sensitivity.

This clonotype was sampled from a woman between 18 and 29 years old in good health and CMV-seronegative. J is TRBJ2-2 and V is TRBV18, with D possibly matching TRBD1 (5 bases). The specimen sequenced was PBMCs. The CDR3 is CASSPRTPNTGELFF. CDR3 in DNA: TGTGCCAGCTCACCACGGACACCGAACACCGGGGAGCTGTTTTTT. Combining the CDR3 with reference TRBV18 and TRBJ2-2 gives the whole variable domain NAGVMQNPRHLVRRRGQEARLRCSPMKGHSHVYWYRQLPEEGLKFMVYLQKENIIDESGMPKERFSAEFPKEGPSILRIQQVVRGDSAAYFCASSPRTPNTGELFFGEGSRLTVL.